This T cell receptor beta chain is from a study of CD8 T cells in ankylosing spondylitis. Study-wide findings and caveats: Among TCR beta sequences, a motif of 7 to 9 highly homologous variants appeared characteristic of ankylosing spondylitis blood.

TCRdb processed the 5' RACE reads anew with MiXCR; each CDR3 protein has one entry. The sample holds 450,000 or so distinct CDR3 sequences; roughly a quarter are singletons and the top ten take 0.89%. Concerning this clonotype: The antigen is not known.

V was shortened by 2 bases and J by 7 bases, with 11 bases between the two germline ends. This CDR3 has 13 residues. CDR1 and CDR2 (germline): LGHDT, YNNKEL (reference sequence). This chain connects TRBV3-1 to TRBJ1-1; D unclear. Sample: blood, either unsorted or a sorted T cell fraction (not recorded which). This receptor was obtained from a male donor with ankylosing spondylitis. CDR3 sequence: CASSQPGRSEAFF. The CDR3 region has the DNA TGTGCCAGCAGCCAACCTGGACGGAGTGAAGCTTTCTTT.